This T cell receptor (beta chain) was observed in a study of OX40 agonist ivuxolimab in advanced cancers. Study-level points and caveats: Researchers did not establish what antigens the expanded peripheral T cells target.

To note about this clone: The antigen is unknown.

Sequencing used immunoSEQ multiplex PCR; TCRdb keeps in-frame clones, though not all of them. This table holds about 76,000 clones, 85% to 90% found once. This TCR was recovered from an adult with an advanced solid tumor such as melanoma, head and neck, liver or kidney cancer. The sample was CD4+ or CD8+ T cells sorted from blood, taken in a trial of the OX40 agonist ivuxolimab.

CDR3 DNA sequence: TGTGCCAGCAGTGTCAGGGACAGCCGTTCCTACAATGAGCAGTTCTTC. Protein sequence: CASSVRDSRSYNEQFF. The chain carries TRBV6-4 and TRBJ2-1; 7 nucleotides line up with TRBD1. The trim removed 4 bases at V and 1 base at J, leaving 7 bases unmatched. This CDR3 spans 16 amino acids. Germline V gene data show CDR1 as MRHNA and CDR2 as SNTAGT.